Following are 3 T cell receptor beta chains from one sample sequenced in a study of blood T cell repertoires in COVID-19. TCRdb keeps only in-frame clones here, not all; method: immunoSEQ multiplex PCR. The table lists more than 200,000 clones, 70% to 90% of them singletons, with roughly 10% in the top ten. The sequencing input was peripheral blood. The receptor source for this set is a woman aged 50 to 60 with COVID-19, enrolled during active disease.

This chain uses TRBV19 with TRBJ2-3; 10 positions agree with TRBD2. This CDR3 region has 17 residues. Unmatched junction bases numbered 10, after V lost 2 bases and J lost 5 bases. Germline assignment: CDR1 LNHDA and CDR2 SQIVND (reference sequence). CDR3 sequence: CASSIRQGSSGGDTQYF. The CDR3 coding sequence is TGTGCCAGTAGTATAAGACAGGGATCTAGCGGGGGAGATACGCAGTATTTT.

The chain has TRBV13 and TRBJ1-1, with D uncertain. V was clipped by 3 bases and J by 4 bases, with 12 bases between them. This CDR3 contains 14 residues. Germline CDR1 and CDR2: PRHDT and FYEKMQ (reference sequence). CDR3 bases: TGTGCCAGCAGCTTCAATCGGGTGGGCACTGAAGCTTTCTTT. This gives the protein CASSFNRVGTEAFF. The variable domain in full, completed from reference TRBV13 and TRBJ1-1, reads AAGVIQSPRHLIKEKRETATLKCYPIPRHDTVYWYQQGPGQDPQFLISFYEKMQSDKGSIPDRFSAQQFSDYHSELNMSSLELGDSALYFCASSFNRVGTEAFFGQGTRLTVV.

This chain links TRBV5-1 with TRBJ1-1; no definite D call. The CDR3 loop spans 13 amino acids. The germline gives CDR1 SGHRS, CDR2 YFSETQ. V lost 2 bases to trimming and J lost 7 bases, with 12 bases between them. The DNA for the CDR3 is TGCGCCAGCAGCTTTCCTAAGACGGGTGAAGCTTTCTTT. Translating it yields CASSFPKTGEAFF.